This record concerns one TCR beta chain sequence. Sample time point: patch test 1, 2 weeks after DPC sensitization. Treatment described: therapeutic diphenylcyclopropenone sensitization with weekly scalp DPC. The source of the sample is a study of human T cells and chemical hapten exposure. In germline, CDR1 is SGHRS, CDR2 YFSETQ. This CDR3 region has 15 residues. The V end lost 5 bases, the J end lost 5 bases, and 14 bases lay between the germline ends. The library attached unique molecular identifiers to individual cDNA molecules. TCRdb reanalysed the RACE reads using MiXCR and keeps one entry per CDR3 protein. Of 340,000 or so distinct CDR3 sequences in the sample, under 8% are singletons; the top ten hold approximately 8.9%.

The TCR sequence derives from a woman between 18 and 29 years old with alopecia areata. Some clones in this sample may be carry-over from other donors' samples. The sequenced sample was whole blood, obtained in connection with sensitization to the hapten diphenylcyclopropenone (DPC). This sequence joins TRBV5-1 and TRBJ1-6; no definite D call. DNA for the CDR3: TGCGCCAGCAGGCCGAGAACAGAGCATAATTCACCCCTCCACTTT. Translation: CASRPRTEHNSPLHF. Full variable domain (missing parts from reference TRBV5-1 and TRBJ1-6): KAGVTQTPRYLIKTRGQQVTLSCSPISGHRSVSWYQQTPGQGLQFLFEYFSETQRNKGNFPGRFSGRQFSNSRSEMNVSTLELGDSALYLCASRPRTEHNSPLHFGNGTRLTVT.